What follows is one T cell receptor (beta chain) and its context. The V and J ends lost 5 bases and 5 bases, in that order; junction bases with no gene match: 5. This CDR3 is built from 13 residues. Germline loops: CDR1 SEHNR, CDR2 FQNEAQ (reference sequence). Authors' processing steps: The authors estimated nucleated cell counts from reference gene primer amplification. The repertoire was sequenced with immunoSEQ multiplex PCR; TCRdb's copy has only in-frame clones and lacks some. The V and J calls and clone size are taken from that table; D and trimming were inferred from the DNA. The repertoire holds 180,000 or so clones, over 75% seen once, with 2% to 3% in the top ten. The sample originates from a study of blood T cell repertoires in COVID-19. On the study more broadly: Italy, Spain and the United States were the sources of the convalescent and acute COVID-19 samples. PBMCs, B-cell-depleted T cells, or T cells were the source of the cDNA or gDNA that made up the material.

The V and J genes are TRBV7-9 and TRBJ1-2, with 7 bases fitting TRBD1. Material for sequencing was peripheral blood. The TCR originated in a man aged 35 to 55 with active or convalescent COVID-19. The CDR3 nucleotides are TGTGCCAGCAGCCACGACAGGGCGTATGGCTACACCTTC. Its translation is CASSHDRAYGYTF.